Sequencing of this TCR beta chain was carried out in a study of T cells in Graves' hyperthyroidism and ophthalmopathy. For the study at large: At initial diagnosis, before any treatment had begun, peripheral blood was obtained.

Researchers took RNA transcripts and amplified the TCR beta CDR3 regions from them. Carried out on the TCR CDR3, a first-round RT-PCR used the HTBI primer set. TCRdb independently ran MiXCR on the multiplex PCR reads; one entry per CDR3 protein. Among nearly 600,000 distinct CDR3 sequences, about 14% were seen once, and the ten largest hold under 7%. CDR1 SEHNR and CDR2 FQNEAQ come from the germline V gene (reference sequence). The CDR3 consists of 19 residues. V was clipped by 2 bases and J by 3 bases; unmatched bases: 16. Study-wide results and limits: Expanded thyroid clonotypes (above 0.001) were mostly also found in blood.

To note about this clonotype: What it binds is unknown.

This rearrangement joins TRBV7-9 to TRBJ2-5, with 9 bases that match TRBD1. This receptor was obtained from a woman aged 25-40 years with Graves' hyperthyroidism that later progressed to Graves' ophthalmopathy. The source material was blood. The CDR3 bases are TGTGCCAGCAGCTTATTTTCGATTACTCGGGGGGACAGGGAAGAGACCCAGTACTTC. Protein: CASSLFSITRGDREETQYF. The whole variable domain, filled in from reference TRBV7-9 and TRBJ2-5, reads DTGVSQNPRHKITKRGQNVTFRCDPISEHNRLYWYRQTLGQGPEFLTYFQNEAQLEKSRLLSDRFSAERPKGSFSTLEIQRTEQGDSAMYLCASSLFSITRGDREETQYFGPGTRLLVL.